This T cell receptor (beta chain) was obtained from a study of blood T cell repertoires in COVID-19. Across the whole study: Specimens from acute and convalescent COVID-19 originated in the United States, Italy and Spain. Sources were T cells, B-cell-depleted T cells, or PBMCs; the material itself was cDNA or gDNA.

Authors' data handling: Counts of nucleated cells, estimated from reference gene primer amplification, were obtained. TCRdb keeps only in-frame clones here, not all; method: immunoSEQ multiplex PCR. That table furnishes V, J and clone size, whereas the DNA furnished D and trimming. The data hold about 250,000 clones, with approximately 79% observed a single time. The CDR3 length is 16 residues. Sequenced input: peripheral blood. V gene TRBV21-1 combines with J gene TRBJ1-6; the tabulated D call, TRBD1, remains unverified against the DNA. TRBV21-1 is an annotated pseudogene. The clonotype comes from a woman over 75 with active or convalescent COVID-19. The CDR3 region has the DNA TGTGCCAGCAGCGATCCAAAGGACAAGGTGCCTTCACCCCTCCACTTT. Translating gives CASSDPKDKVPSPLHF.